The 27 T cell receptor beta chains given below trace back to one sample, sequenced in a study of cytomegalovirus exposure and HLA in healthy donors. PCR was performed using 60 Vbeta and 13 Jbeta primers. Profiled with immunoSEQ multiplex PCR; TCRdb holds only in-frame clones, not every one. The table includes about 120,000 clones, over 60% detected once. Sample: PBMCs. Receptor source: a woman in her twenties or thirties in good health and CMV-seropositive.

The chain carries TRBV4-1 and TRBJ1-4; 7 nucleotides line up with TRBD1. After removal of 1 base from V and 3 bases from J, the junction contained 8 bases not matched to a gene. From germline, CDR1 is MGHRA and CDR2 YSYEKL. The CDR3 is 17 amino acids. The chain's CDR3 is CASSQAPRTGSNEKLFF. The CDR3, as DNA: TGCGCCAGCAGCCAAGCCCCACGGACAGGCTCTAATGAAAAACTGTTTTTT.

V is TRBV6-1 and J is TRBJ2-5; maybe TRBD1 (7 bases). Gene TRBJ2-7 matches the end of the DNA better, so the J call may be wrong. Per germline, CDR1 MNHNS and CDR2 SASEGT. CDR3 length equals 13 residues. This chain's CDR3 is CASRGGQYYEQYF. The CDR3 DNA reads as TGTGCCAGCAGGGGGGGACAGTACTACGAGCAGTACTTC.

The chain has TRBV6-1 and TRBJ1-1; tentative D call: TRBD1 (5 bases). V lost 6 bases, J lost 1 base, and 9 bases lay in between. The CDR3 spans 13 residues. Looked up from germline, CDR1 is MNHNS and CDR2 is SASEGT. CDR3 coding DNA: TGTGCCAGCAGATCCAGGGCGAACACTGAAGCTTTCTTT. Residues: CASRSRANTEAFF.

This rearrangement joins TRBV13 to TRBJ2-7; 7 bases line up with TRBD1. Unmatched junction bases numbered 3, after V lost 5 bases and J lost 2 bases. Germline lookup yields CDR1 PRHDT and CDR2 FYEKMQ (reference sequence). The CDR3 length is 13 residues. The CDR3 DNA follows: TGTGCCAGCAGCCCGGGACAGACCTACGAGCAGTACTTC. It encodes CASSPGQTYEQYF.

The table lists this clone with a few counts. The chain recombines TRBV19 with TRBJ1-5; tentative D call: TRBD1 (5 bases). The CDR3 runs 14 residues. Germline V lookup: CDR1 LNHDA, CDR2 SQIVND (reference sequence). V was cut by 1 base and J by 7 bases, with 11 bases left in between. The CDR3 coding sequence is TGTGCCAGTAGTATAGGGTGGGGGGGGCAGCCCCAGCATTTT. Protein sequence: CASSIGWGGQPQHF.

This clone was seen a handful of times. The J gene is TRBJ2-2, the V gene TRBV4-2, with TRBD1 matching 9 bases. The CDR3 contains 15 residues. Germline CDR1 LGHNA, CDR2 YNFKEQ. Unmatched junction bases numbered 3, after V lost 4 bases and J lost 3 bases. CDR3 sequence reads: CASSPRTGDTGELFF. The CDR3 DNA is TGTGCCAGCAGCCCGAGGACAGGGGACACCGGGGAGCTGTTTTTT.

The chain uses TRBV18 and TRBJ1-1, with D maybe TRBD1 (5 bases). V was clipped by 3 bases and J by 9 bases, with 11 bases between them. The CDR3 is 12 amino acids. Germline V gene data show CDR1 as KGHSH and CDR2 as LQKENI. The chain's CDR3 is CASSPGQPQAFF. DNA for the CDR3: TGTGCCAGCTCACCCGGACAACCTCAAGCTTTCTTT.

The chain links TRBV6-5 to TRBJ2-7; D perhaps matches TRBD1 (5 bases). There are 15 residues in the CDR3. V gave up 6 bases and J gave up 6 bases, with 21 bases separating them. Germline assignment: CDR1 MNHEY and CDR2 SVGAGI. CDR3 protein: CASRTQGLRFLEQYF. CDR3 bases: TGTGCCAGCAGAACTCAGGGCCTCCGGTTCCTCGAGCAGTACTTC.

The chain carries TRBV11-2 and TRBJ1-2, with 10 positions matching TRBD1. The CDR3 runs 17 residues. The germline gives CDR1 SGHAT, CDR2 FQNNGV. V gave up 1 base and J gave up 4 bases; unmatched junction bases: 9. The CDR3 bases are TGTGCCAGCAGCTTAGCCGGGCAGGGGACAGGGGTCTATGGCTACACCTTC. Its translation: CASSLAGQGTGVYGYTF.

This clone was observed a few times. The CDR3 DNA sequence: TGTGCCAGCATGGGGCCGGGGGATAATTCACCCCTCCACTTT. It is translated as CASMGPGDNSPLHF. The V and J genes are TRBV28 and TRBJ1-6; D perhaps matches TRBD1 (5 bases). Germline CDR1 is MDHEN and CDR2 is SYDVKM. The V gene lost 7 bases and the J gene lost 5 bases, with 12 bases spanning the gap. This CDR3 has 14 amino acids. The full variable domain, its missing parts supplied by reference TRBV28 and TRBJ1-6, is DVKVTQSSRYLVKRTGEKVFLECVQDMDHENMFWYRQDPGLGLRLIYFSYDVKMKEKGDIPEGYSVSREKKERFSLILESASTNQTSMYLCASMGPGDNSPLHFGNGTRLTVT.

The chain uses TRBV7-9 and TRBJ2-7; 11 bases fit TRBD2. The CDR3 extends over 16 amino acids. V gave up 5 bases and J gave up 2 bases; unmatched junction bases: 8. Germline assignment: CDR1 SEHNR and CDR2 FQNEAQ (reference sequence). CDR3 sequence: CASSVLAGDPTYEQYF. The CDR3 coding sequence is TGTGCCAGCAGCGTACTAGCGGGGGACCCAACCTACGAGCAGTACTTC.

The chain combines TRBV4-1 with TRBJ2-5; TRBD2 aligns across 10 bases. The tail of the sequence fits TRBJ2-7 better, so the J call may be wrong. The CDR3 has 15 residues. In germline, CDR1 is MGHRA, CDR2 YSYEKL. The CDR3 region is CASSQALAGAYEQYF. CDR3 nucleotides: TGCGCCAGCAGCCAAGCCCTAGCGGGGGCCTACGAGCAGTACTTC.

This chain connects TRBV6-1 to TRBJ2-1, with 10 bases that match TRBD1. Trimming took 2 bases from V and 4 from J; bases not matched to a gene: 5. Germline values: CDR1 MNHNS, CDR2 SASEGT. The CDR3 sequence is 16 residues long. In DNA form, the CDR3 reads TGTGCCAGCAGTGAACTCGGGACAGGGGTTTACAATGAGCAGTTCTTC. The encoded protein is CASSELGTGVYNEQFF.

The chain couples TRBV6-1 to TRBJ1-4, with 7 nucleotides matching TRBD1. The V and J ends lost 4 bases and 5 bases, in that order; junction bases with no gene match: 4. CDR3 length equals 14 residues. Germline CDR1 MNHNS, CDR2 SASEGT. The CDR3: CASSAGTVNEKLFF. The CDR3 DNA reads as TGTGCCAGCAGTGCCGGGACAGTCAATGAAAAACTGTTTTTT.

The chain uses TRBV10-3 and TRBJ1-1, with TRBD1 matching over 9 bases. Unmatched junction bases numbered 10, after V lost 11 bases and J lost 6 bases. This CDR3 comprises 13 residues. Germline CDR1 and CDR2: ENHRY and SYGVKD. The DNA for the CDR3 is TGTGCCGCCTCTACAGGGGGCAGCCCTGAAGCTTTCTTT. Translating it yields CAASTGGSPEAFF.

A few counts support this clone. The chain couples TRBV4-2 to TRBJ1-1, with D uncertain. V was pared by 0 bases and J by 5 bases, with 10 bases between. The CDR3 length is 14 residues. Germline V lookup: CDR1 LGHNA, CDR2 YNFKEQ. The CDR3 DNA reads TGTGCCAGCAGCCAAGATCTGGGAGCAACTGAAGCTTTCTTT. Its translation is CASSQDLGATEAFF.

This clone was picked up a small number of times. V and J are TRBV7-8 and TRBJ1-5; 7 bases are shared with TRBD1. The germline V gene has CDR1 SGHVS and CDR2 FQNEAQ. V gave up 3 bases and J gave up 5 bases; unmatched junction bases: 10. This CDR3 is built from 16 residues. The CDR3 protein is CASSFLGQAEYQPQHF. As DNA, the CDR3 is TGTGCCAGCAGCTTCCTAGGACAGGCCGAATATCAGCCCCAGCATTTT.

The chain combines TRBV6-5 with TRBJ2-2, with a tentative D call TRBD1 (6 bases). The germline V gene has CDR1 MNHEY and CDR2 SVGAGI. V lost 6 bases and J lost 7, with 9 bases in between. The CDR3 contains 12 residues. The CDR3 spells CASSRGGGELFF. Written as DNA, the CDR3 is TGTGCCAGCAGCAGGGGTGGCGGGGAGCTGTTTTTT.

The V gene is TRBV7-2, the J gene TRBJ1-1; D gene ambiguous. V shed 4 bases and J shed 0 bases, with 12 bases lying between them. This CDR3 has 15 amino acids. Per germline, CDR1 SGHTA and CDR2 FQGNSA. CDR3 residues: CASSSYPFMNTEAFF. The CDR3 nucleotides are TGTGCCAGCAGCTCCTACCCTTTCATGAACACTGAAGCTTTCTTT.

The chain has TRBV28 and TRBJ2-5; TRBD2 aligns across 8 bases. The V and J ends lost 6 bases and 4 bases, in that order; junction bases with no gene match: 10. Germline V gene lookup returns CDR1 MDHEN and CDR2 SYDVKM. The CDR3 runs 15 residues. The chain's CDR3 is CASRESGGRIETQYF. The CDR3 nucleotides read TGTGCCAGCAGAGAAAGCGGGGGACGCATAGAGACCCAGTACTTC.

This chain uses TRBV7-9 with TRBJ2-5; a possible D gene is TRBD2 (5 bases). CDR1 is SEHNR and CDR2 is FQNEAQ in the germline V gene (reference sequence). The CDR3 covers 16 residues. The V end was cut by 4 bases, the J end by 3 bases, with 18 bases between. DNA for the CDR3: TGTGCCAGCAGCTCCCCGGAGCGGCGGGTCGAAGAGACCCAGTACTTC. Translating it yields CASSSPERRVEETQYF. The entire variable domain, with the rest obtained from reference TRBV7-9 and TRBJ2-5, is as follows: DTGVSQNPRHKITKRGQNVTFRCDPISEHNRLYWYRQTLGQGPEFLTYFQNEAQLEKSRLLSDRFSAERPKGSFSTLEIQRTEQGDSAMYLCASSSPERRVEETQYFGPGTRLLVL.

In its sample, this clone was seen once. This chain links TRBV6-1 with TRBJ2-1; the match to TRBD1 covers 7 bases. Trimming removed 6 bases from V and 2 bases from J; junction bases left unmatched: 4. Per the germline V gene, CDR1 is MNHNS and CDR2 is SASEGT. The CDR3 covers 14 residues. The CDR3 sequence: CASSAGTAYNEQFF. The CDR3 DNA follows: TGTGCCAGCAGCGCAGGGACAGCCTACAATGAGCAGTTCTTC.

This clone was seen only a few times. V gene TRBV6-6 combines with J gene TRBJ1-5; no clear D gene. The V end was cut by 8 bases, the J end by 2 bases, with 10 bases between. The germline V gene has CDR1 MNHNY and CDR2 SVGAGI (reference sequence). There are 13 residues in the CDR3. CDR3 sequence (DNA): TGTGCCAGCCAGGCATCCCGCAATCAGCCCCAGCATTTT. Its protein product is CASQASRNQPQHF.

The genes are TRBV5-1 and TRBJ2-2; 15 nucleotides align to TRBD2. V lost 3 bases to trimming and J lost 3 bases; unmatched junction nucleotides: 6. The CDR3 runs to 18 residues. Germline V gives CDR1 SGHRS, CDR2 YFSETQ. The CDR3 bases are TGCGCCAGCAGCTCGGGACTAGCGGGGGGCCTTTACACCGGGGAGCTGTTTTTT. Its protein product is CASSSGLAGGLYTGELFF. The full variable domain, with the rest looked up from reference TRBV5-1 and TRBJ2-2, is KAGVTQTPRYLIKTRGQQVTLSCSPISGHRSVSWYQQTPGQGLQFLFEYFSETQRNKGNFPGRFSGRQFSNSRSEMNVSTLELGDSALYLCASSSGLAGGLYTGELFFGEGSRLTVL.

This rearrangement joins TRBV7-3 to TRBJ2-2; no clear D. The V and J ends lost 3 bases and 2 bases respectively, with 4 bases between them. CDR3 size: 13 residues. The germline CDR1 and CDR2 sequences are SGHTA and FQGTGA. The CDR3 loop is CASSFGNTGELFF. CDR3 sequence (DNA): TGTGCCAGCAGCTTCGGTAACACCGGGGAGCTGTTTTTT.

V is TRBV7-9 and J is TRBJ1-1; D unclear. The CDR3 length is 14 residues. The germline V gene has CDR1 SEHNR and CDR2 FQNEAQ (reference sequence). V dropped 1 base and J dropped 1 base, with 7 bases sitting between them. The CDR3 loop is CASSLGGQNTEAFF. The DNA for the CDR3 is TGTGCCAGCAGCTTAGGCGGGCAGAACACTGAAGCTTTCTTT.

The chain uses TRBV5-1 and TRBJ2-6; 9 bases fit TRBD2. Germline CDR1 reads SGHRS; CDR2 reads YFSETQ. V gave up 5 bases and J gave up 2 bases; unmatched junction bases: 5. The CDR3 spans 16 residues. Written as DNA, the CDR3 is TGCGCCAGCAGAGCAAGCGGGGGGACTGGGGCCAACGTCCTGACTTTC. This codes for CASRASGGTGANVLTF. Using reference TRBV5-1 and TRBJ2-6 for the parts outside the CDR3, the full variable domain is KAGVTQTPRYLIKTRGQQVTLSCSPISGHRSVSWYQQTPGQGLQFLFEYFSETQRNKGNFPGRFSGRQFSNSRSEMNVSTLELGDSALYLCASRASGGTGANVLTFGAGSRLTVL.